The 4 T cell receptor beta chains below come from one sample, sequenced in a study of cytomegalovirus exposure and HLA in healthy donors. The assay was immunoSEQ multiplex PCR, and TCRdb's table has in-frame clones only and misses some. The data hold about 160,000 clones, with roughly nine tenths observed a single time. Material for sequencing was PBMCs. Receptors originate from a young woman in good health and CMV-seropositive.

This clone has just one count. The CDR3: CAWGDSGSSFYNEQFF. Written as DNA, the CDR3 is TGTGCCTGGGGGGATAGCGGGAGTTCTTTCTACAATGAGCAGTTCTTC. The gene calls are TRBV30 and TRBJ2-1; 9 positions agree with TRBD2. The CDR3 is made up of 16 amino acids. In germline, CDR1 is GTSNPN, CDR2 SVGIG (reference sequence). The junction had 11 bases not matched to a gene; V was cut back by 5 bases and J by 3 bases.

The rearrangement uses TRBV5-4 and TRBJ1-2; D gene unclear. Looked up from germline, CDR1 is SGHNT and CDR2 is YYREEE (reference sequence). CDR3 length: 14 amino acids. Trimming pared 3 bases from V and 7 bases from J, leaving 16 bases between. The CDR3 nucleotides are TGTGCCAGCAGCTCCGGGGAGGCACTGGGTGGCTACACCTTC. This sequence encodes CASSSGEALGGYTF. The variable domain in full, completed from reference TRBV5-4 and TRBJ1-2, reads ETGVTQSPTHLIKTRGQQVTLRCSSQSGHNTVSWYQQALGQGPQFIFQYYREEENGRGNFPPRFSGLQFPNYSSELNVNALELDDSALYLCASSSGEALGGYTFGSGTRLTVV.

This clone was found once. V and J are TRBV27 and TRBJ1-3; D is unclear. The CDR3 covers 13 residues. Germline loops: CDR1 MNHEY, CDR2 SMNVEV (reference sequence). The V and J ends lost 6 bases and 4 bases respectively, with 10 bases between them. This CDR3 is CASSPTKGNTIYF. The CDR3 DNA reads TGTGCCAGCAGCCCCACTAAAGGAAACACCATATATTTT.

There are a few counts of this clone. Written as DNA, the CDR3 is TGTGCCAGCAGTCCCCCTGGGGAGCTGTTTTTT. This sequence encodes CASSPPGELFF. The chain has TRBV6-6 and TRBJ2-2; D uncertain. Trimming removed 5 bases at V and 8 bases at J, with 6 bases between. CDR1 is MNHNY and CDR2 is SVGAGI in the germline V gene (reference sequence). CDR3 size: 11 residues.